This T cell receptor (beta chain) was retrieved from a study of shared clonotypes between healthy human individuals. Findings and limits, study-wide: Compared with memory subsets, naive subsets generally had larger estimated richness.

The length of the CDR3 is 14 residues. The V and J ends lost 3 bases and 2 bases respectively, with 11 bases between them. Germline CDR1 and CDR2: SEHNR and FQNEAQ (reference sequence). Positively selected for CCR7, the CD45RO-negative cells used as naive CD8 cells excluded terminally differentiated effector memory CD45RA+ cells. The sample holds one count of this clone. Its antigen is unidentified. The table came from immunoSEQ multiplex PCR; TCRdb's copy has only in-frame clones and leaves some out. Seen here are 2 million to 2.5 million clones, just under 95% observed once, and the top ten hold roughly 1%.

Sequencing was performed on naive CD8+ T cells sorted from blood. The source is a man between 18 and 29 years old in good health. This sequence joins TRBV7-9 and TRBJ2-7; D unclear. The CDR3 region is CASSFQEPPYEQYF. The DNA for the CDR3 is TGTGCCAGCAGCTTTCAGGAACCCCCCTACGAGCAGTACTTC.